Listed here are 29 T cell receptor beta chains from one sample, sequenced in a study of beta chain features in type 1 diabetes. Whole-study findings and limits: Patients with Type 1 diabetes showed moderately but significantly shorter TCRB CDR3s in all four CD4+ subsets.

No antigen has been assigned to these receptors. The entirety of the isolated RNA underwent reverse transcription, so expressed TCRB transcripts were sequenced. Method: immunoSEQ multiplex PCR; TCRdb's copy keeps in-frame clones and lacks some. Of some 370,000 clones listed, over 8.5% were seen once; the top ten hold about 0.6%. Sequenced: central memory CD4+ T cells from blood. All receptors come from a man aged 25 to 45 with type 1 diabetes.

This clone was seen only a few times. The genes are TRBV11-3 and TRBJ2-2, with D possibly being TRBD2 (6 bases). Trimming stripped 5 bases from V and 1 base from J, with 11 bases between. Germline V CDR1 and CDR2: SGHNT, YENEEA. CDR3 size: 15 residues. This CDR3 reads CASSPQGGNTGELFF. The CDR3 DNA follows: TGTGCCAGCAGCCCCCAGGGAGGGAACACCGGGGAGCTGTTTTTT. Full variable domain (missing parts from reference TRBV11-3 and TRBJ2-2): EAGVVQSPRYKIIEKKQPVAFWCNPISGHNTLYWYLQNLGQGPELLIRYENEEAVDDSQLPKDRFSAERLKGVDSTLKIQPAELGDSAVYLCASSPQGGNTGELFFGEGSRLTVL.

In this sample, this clone turned up a few times. The gene calls are TRBV28 and TRBJ1-2, with D possibly TRBD1 on 6 matching bases. V lost 4 bases to trimming and J lost 2 bases, with 23 bases between them. The CDR3 is 18 amino acids. Looked up from germline, CDR1 is MDHEN and CDR2 is SYDVKM. The CDR3 bases are TGTGCCAGCAGTTCTACAACTGGACAGCCCACTGCCAACTATGGCTACACCTTC. Protein: CASSSTTGQPTANYGYTF.

J is TRBJ1-1 and V is TRBV4-2, with D perhaps TRBD1 (5 bases). The CDR3 is 14 amino acids. Germline values: CDR1 LGHNA, CDR2 YNFKEQ. Trimming left V 1 base short and J 1 base short, with 7 bases between. The CDR3 DNA sequence: TGTGCCAGCAGCCAAGTCGGGGGGAACACTGAAGCTTTCTTT. It encodes CASSQVGGNTEAFF.

The rearrangement links TRBV5-4 to TRBJ2-6; D possibly uses TRBD1 or TRBD2 (5 bases each). Germline values: CDR1 SGHNT, CDR2 YYREEE (reference sequence). The CDR3 totals 17 residues. V gave up 0 bases and J gave up 0 bases, with 10 bases separating them. The CDR3 DNA is TGTGCCAGCAGCTTGGGCAGGGAGAGCTCTGGGGCCAACGTCCTGACTTTC. Amino acids: CASSLGRESSGANVLTF.

The CDR3 DNA follows: TGTGCCAGCTCACCAACGGGGCAGAATGAAGCTTTCTTT. Its translation: CASSPTGQNEAFF. The chain recombines TRBV18 with TRBJ1-1; TRBD1 might be the D (5 bases). Trimming pared 2 bases from V and 7 bases from J, leaving 11 bases between. The CDR3 loop spans 13 amino acids. Per the germline V gene, CDR1 is KGHSH and CDR2 is LQKENI.

This clone was counted a few times. This same CDR3 is encoded by further DNA sequences in the sample. The chain employs TRBV18 and TRBJ2-3; possible D gene TRBD1, 5 bases. The CDR3 spans 14 residues. Per the germline V gene, CDR1 is KGHSH and CDR2 is LQKENI. V lost 2 bases and J 3 bases, leaving 9 bases between the germline ends. CDR3 sequence (DNA): TGTGCCAGCTCACCAGGCAGGGTTACAGATACGCAGTATTTT. It yields the protein CASSPGRVTDTQYF.

The chain employs TRBV6-5 and TRBJ2-5, with 7 nucleotides matching TRBD1. Per germline, CDR1 MNHEY and CDR2 SVGAGI. CDR3 size: 13 residues. Trimming cost V 10 bases and J 2 bases; bases outside gene matches: 7. CDR3 amino acids: CATRQGCQETQYF. The CDR3 DNA sequence: TGTGCCACCAGACAGGGATGTCAAGAGACCCAGTACTTC.

This clone was counted a few times. The junction departs from germline at one end; a sequencing error may be responsible. The rearrangement uses TRBV7-2 and TRBJ2-3; possibly TRBD2 for D (6 bases). Germline CDR1 SGHTA, CDR2 FQGNSA. This CDR3 has 16 residues. The CDR3 region has the DNA TGCGCCAGCAGCGGCACGAGGAGGGGCAAGACAGATACGCAGTATTTT. Protein product: CASSGTRRGKTDTQYF.

V is TRBV7-2 and J is TRBJ1-2; 7 bases agree with TRBD1. Per the germline V gene, CDR1 is SGHTA and CDR2 is FQGNSA. Trimming removed 2 bases from V and 8 bases from J; junction bases left unmatched: 5. CDR3 size: 13 residues. In DNA, the CDR3 is TGTGCCAGCAGCTTACAGGGGGGTCGAGGCTACACCTTC. It translates to CASSLQGGRGYTF.

The chain has TRBV7-2 and TRBJ2-3; D perhaps matches TRBD1 (5 bases). Trimming took off 5 bases at V and 1 base at J, with 10 bases between the two ends. Germline CDR1 SGHTA, CDR2 FQGNSA. The CDR3 runs to 14 residues. The DNA of the CDR3 is TGTGCCAGCAGCAAAGGGGTCGGCACAGATACGCAGTATTTT. This encodes CASSKGVGTDTQYF.

This chain links TRBV9 with TRBJ2-2, with D maybe TRBD2 (6 bases). Germline V lookup: CDR1 SGDLS, CDR2 YYNGEE. This CDR3 is built from 14 residues. The V and J ends lost 0 bases and 5 bases respectively, with 8 bases between them. The CDR3 DNA reads as TGTGCCAGCAGCGTAGCGGGGGAGACCGGGGAGCTGTTTTTT. It codes for CASSVAGETGELFF.

This clone was seen a few times. This chain links TRBV6-4 with TRBJ2-3; the D is unclear. Germline V CDR1 and CDR2: MRHNA, SNTAGT. V was clipped by 1 base and J by 2 bases, with 7 bases between them. CDR3 size: 14 residues. The CDR3 is CASSDWPNTDTQYF. The CDR3 nucleotides read TGTGCCAGCAGTGACTGGCCTAACACAGATACGCAGTATTTT.

This clone was counted once. The V and J genes are TRBV19 and TRBJ1-2; a possible D gene is TRBD1 (5 bases). Germline CDR1 and CDR2: LNHDA and SQIVND (reference sequence). There are 19 residues in the CDR3. Trimming took 3 bases from V and 1 from J, leaving 24 bases between them. CDR3 nucleotide sequence: TGTGCCAGTAGTATTCCGACAGCGAGTCCCTTGCTGGTTAACTATGGCTACACCTTC. Protein: CASSIPTASPLLVNYGYTF.

This clone was counted between two and nine times. The genes are TRBV15 and TRBJ2-5; 7 bases match TRBD2. From germline, CDR1 is LNHNV and CDR2 YYDKDF (reference sequence). J gave up 7 bases and V 0 bases, and 8 bases lay outside the gene matches. CDR3 length: 15 residues. The CDR3 nucleotides are TGTGCCACCAGCAGAGATGGCCTAGCGGAAGGGACCCAGTACTTC. Translating it yields CATSRDGLAEGTQYF. Using reference TRBV15 and TRBJ2-5 for the parts outside the CDR3, the full variable domain is DAMVIQNPRYQVTQFGKPVTLSCSQTLNHNVMYWYQQKSSQAPKLLFHYYDKDFNNEADTPDNFQSRRPNTSFCFLDIRSPGLGDTAMYLCATSRDGLAEGTQYFGPGTRLLVL.

This clone was observed a few times. V is TRBV7-9 and J is TRBJ2-1; D could derive from TRBD1 or TRBD2 (5 bases each). The CDR3 is 16 amino acids. Germline V CDR1 and CDR2: SEHNR, FQNEAQ (reference sequence). With 2 bases removed from V and 5 bases from J, the gap between germline ends came to 16 bases. The DNA of the CDR3 is TGTGCCAGCAGCTTATTTGTCAGGTGGGACCACAATGAGCAGTTCTTC. It is translated as CASSLFVRWDHNEQFF.

This clone was found a few times. The chain is built from TRBV6-5 and TRBJ2-2; TRBD1 might be the D (6 bases). Trimming removed 5 bases from V and 7 bases from J, with 8 bases in between. The germline gives CDR1 MNHEY, CDR2 SVGAGI. The CDR3 is 12 residues long. CDR3 amino acids: CASSRTDGELFF. CDR3 bases: TGTGCCAGCAGTCGGACAGACGGGGAGCTGTTTTTT.

The chain couples TRBV25-1 to TRBJ1-2; D is unclear. The CDR3 is made up of 14 amino acids. Germline V gives CDR1 MGHDK, CDR2 SYGVNS. Trimming took 2 bases from V and 8 from J, leaving 15 bases between them. This chain's CDR3 is CASSERGLIRGYTF. DNA of the CDR3: TGTGCCAGCAGTGAACGAGGCCTAATCAGGGGCTACACCTTC.

Worth noting for this clone: Compared with germline, one end of the junction differs, possibly owing to a read error. This sequence joins TRBV30 and TRBJ2-7; D is unresolved. Per the germline V gene, CDR1 is GTSNPN and CDR2 is SVGIG (reference sequence). The CDR3 totals 12 residues. In DNA form, the CDR3 reads TGTGCCTGGAGCTCGAGCTCCTACGGGCAGTACTTC. Its protein product is CAWSSSSYGQYF. Full variable domain (missing parts from reference TRBV30 and TRBJ2-7): SQTIHQWPATLVQPVGSPLSLECTVEGTSNPNLYWYRQAAGRGLQLLFYSVGIGQISSEVPQNLSASRPQDRQFILSSKKLLLSDSGFYLCAWSSSSYGQYFGPGTRLTVT.

This clone was seen more than once but under ten times. The rearrangement joins TRBV7-9 to TRBJ2-5; the match to TRBD1 covers 9 bases. CDR1 and CDR2 from the germline V gene are SEHNR and FQNEAQ (reference sequence). J lost 4 bases, V lost 5 bases, and 8 bases had no gene match. CDR3 size: 15 residues. CDR3 residues: CASSPWDRVGETQYF. CDR3 in DNA: TGTGCCAGCAGCCCATGGGACAGGGTGGGAGAGACCCAGTACTTC.

In nucleotides, the CDR3 is TGTGCCAGCAGGGTCCGAACTGAAGCTTTCTTT. It is translated as CASRVRTEAFF. The chain is built from TRBV6-1 and TRBJ1-1; no clear D gene. V was trimmed by 6 bases and J by 5 bases, leaving 7 bases between them. This CDR3 comprises 11 residues. Per germline, CDR1 MNHNS and CDR2 SASEGT.

The V call is TRBV6-6, the J call TRBJ2-3; tentatively, D is TRBD2 (6 bases). The CDR3 consists of 14 residues. The V end was cut by 5 bases, the J end by 2 bases, with 11 bases between. Per germline, CDR1 MNHNY and CDR2 SVGAGI (reference sequence). CDR3 DNA sequence: TGTGCCAGCAGTGTACTAGCTCACACAGATACGCAGTATTTT. Translated, it gives CASSVLAHTDTQYF.

A word on this clone: Other DNA sequences from this sample encode an identical CDR3 as well. The V and J genes are TRBV7-2 and TRBJ1-5, with no clear D. This CDR3 comprises 13 residues. Germline CDR1 SGHTA, CDR2 FQGNSA. With 1 base removed from V and 0 bases from J, the gap between germline ends came to 1 base. CDR3 sequence (DNA): TGTGCCAGCAGCTTAGATAGCAATCAGCCCCAGCATTTT. Translation: CASSLDSNQPQHF.

The chain couples TRBV30 to TRBJ1-1, with TRBD1 matching 9 bases. Germline CDR1 GTSNPN, CDR2 SVGIG (reference sequence). The CDR3 has 15 amino acids. Trimming removed 3 bases from V and 5 bases from J; junction bases left unmatched: 10. CDR3 nucleotide sequence: TGTGCCTGGAGCGGGGGTACGGGACAGGGAACTGAAGCTTTCTTT. Translated: CAWSGGTGQGTEAFF.

This clone was seen only a few times. The rearrangement uses TRBV29-1 and TRBJ2-1; 8 bases are a match to TRBD2. Per the germline V gene, CDR1 is SQVTM and CDR2 is ANQGSEA. This CDR3 spans 12 amino acids. With 6 bases clipped from V and 8 bases from J, the junction kept 6 bases outside the gene matches. As DNA, the CDR3 is TGCAGCGTCGGGGGGGCCAGCGATGAGCAGTTCTTC. This gives the protein CSVGGASDEQFF.

The J gene is TRBJ1-5, the V gene TRBV7-9; the D is unclear. Per germline, CDR1 SEHNR and CDR2 FQNEAQ (reference sequence). The V end was cut by 5 bases, the J end by 6 bases, with 8 bases between. The CDR3 extends over 12 amino acids. The CDR3: CASSGVGQPQHF. The CDR3 DNA sequence: TGTGCCAGCAGCGGGGTGGGTCAGCCCCAGCATTTT. Full variable domain (missing parts from reference TRBV7-9 and TRBJ1-5): DTGVSQNPRHKITKRGQNVTFRCDPISEHNRLYWYRQTLGQGPEFLTYFQNEAQLEKSRLLSDRFSAERPKGSFSTLEIQRTEQGDSAMYLCASSGVGQPQHFGDGTRLSIL.

This clone turned up a few times. V is TRBV5-1 and J is TRBJ2-3; D gene unclear. This CDR3 contains 13 residues. Between the trimmed V and J ends, which lost 1 base and 1 base, there was a span of 4 bases. From germline, CDR1 is SGHRS and CDR2 YFSETQ. CDR3 nucleotide sequence: TGCGCCAGCAGCTTGTTCGGCACAGATACGCAGTATTTT. Translating it yields CASSLFGTDTQYF.

The chain has TRBV20-1 and TRBJ2-7; no reliable D call. Germline V CDR1 and CDR2: DFQATT, SNEGSKA (reference sequence). The germline V and J ends were trimmed by 3 bases and 2 bases, with 5 bases remaining between them. This CDR3 has 11 residues. CDR3 DNA: TGCAGTGCTAGCCAAGCCTACGAGCAGTACTTC. Its protein product is CSASQAYEQYF.

To note about this clone: The junction and the germline gene differ at one end; a read error may be behind it. This chain connects TRBV4-3 to TRBJ2-5, with 9 bases matching TRBD1. The CDR3 loop spans 16 amino acids. The V gene's germline CDR1 is LGHNA and CDR2 YSLEER. The CDR3 DNA reads TGCGCCAGCAGACTCGTTCCGGGACAGGGCCAAAAGACCCAGTACTTC. It translates to CASRLVPGQGQKTQYF.

This clone was detected a few times. The chain employs TRBV4-1 and TRBJ1-4, with TRBD1 matching 11 bases. CDR1 is MGHRA and CDR2 is YSYEKL in the germline V gene. V lost 1 base, J lost 1 base, and 5 bases stayed unmatched. CDR3 length equals 18 residues. CDR3 nucleotide sequence: TGCGCCAGCAGCCAAGGCGGACAGGGGGCGCGAACTAATGAAAAACTGTTTTTT. Translating it yields CASSQGGQGARTNEKLFF.